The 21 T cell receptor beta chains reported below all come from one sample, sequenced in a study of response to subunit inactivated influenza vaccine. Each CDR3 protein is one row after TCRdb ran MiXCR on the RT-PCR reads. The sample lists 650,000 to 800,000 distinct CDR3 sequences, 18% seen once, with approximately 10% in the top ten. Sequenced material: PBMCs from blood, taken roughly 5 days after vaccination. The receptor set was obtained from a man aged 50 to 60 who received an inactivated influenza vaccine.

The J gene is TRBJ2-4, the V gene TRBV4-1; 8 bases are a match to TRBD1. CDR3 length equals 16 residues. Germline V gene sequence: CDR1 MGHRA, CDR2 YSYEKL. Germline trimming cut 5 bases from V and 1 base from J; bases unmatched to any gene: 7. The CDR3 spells CASSTTTGAAKNIQYF. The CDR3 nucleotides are TGCGCCAGCAGCACAACGACAGGGGCGGCCAAAAACATTCAGTACTTC.

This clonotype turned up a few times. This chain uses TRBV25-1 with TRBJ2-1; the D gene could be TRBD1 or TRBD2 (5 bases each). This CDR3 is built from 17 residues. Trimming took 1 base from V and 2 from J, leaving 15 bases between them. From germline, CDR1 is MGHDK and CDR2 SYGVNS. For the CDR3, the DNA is TGTGCCAGCAGTGAATGGGGGATAGGGACCGCCTACAATGAGCAGTTCTTC. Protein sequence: CASSEWGIGTAYNEQFF.

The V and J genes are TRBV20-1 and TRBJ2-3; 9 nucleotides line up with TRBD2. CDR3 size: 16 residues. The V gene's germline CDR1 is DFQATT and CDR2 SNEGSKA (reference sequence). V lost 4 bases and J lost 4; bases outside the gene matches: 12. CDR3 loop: CSATPTTSGRADTQYF. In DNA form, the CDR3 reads TGCAGTGCTACCCCTACCACTAGCGGGCGGGCAGATACGCAGTATTTT.

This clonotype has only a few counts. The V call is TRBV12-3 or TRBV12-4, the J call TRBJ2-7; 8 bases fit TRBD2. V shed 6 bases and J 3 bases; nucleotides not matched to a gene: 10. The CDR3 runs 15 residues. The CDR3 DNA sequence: TGTGCCAGCAGACCACGGGGGACTAGTGGCTACGAGCAGTACTTC. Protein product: CASRPRGTSGYEQYF.

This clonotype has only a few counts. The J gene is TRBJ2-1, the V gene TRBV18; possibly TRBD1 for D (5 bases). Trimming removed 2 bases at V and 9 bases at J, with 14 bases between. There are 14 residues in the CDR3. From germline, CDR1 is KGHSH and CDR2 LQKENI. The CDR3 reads CASSPFSGLGEQFF. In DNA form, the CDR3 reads TGTGCCAGCTCACCATTTTCAGGGTTGGGTGAGCAGTTCTTC.

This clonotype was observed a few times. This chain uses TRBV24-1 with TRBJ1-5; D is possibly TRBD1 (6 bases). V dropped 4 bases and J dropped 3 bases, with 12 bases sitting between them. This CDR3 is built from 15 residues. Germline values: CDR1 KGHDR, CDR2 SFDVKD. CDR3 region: CATSDSGHPNQPQHF. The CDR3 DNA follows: TGTGCCACCAGTGACTCGGGACATCCCAATCAGCCCCAGCATTTT.

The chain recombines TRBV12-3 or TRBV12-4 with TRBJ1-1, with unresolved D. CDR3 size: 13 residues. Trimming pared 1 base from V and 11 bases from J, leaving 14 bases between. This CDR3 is CASSLGGLSSAFF. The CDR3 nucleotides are TGTGCCAGCAGTTTAGGAGGGTTATCCTCCGCTTTCTTT.

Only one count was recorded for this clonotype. CDR3 residues: CAISGTSGWRVANEQFF. The CDR3 DNA reads as TGTGCCATCAGTGGGACTAGCGGATGGAGGGTGGCGAATGAGCAGTTCTTC. The V and J genes are TRBV10-3 and TRBJ2-1; 10 bases line up with TRBD2. CDR1 ENHRY and CDR2 SYGVKD come from the germline V gene. This CDR3 has 17 residues. J gave up 7 bases and V 4 bases, and 13 bases lay outside the gene matches.

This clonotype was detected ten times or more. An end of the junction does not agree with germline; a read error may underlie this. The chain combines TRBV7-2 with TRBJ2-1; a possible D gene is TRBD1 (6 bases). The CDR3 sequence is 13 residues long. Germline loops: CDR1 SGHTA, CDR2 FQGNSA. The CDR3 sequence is CASSLVGGNEQFF. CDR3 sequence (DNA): TGTGCTAGCAGCTTAGTAGGGGGCAATGAGCAGTTCTTC.

The CDR3 sequence is CASSEAVAGGGLNEQFF. CDR3 sequence (DNA): TGCGCCAGCAGTGAGGCGGTAGCGGGGGGAGGTTTGAATGAGCAGTTCTTC. The genes are TRBV10-1 and TRBJ2-1; 10 nucleotides line up with TRBD2. Trimming cost V 2 bases and J 7 bases; bases outside gene matches: 11. Germline CDR1 reads WNHNN; CDR2 reads SYGVQD (reference sequence). The CDR3 runs 17 residues.

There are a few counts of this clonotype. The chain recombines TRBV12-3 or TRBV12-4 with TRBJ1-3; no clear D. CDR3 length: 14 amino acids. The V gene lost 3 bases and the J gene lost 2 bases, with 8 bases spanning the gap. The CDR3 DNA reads TGTGCCAGCAGTTTTTTCCAGCCTGGAAACACCATATATTTT. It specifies CASSFFQPGNTIYF.

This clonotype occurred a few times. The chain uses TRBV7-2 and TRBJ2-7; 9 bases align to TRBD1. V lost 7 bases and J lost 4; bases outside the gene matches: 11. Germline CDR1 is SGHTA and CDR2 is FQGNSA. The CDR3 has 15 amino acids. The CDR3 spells CASTLASGQGYEQYF. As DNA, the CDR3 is TGTGCCAGCACCCTAGCGTCGGGACAGGGTTACGAGCAGTACTTC.

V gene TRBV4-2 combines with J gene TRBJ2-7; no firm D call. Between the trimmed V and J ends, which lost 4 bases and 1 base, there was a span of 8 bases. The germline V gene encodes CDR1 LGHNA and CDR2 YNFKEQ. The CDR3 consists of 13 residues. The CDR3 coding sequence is TGTGCCAGCAGCCCTCAACAGTCCTACGAGCAGTACTTC. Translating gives CASSPQQSYEQYF.

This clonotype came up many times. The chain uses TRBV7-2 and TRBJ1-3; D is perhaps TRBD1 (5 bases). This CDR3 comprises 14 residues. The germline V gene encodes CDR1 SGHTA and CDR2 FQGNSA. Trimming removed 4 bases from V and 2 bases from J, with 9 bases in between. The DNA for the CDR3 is TGTGCCAGCAGCTCTGGACATCCTGGAAACACCATATATTTT. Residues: CASSSGHPGNTIYF.

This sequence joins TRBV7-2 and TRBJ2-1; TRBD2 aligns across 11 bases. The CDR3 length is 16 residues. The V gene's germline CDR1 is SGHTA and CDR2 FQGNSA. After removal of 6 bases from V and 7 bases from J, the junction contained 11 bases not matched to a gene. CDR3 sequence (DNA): TGTGCCAGCAGTTTTAGCGGGAGGGCCCTCTATAATGAGCAGTTCTTC. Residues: CASSFSGRALYNEQFF.

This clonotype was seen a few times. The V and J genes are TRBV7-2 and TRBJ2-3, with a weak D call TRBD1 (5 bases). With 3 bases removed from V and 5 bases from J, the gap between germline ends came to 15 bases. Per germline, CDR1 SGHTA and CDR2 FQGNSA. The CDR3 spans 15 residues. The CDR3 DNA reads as TGTGCCAGCAGCTTGCTTCAGGGCGGTAGAGATACGCAGTATTTT. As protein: CASSLLQGGRDTQYF.

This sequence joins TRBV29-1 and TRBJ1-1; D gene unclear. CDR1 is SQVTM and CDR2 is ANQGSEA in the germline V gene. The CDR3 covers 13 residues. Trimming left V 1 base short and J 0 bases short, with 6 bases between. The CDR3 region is CSVEVAMNTEAFF. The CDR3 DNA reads TGCAGCGTTGAAGTGGCCATGAACACTGAAGCTTTCTTT.

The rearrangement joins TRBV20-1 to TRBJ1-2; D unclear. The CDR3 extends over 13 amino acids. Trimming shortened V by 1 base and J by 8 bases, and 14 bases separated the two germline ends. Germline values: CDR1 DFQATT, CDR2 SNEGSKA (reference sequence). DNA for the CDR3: TGCAGTGCTAGAGCCACCACCCGGACGGGCTACACCTTC. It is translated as CSARATTRTGYTF.

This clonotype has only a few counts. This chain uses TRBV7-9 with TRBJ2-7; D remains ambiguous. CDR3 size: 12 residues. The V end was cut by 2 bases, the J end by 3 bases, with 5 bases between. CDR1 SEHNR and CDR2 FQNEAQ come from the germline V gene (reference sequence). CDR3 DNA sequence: TGTGCCAGCAGCTTAATAGACTACGAGCAGTACTTC. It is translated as CASSLIDYEQYF.

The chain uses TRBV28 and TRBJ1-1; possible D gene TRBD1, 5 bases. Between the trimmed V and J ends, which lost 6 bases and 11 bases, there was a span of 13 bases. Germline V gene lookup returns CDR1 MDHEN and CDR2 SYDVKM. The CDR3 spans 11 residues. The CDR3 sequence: CASSPGRVAFF. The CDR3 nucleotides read TGTGCCAGCAGCCCCGGCAGGGTGGCTTTCTTT. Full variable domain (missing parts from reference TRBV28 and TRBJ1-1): DVKVTQSSRYLVKRTGEKVFLECVQDMDHENMFWYRQDPGLGLRLIYFSYDVKMKEKGDIPEGYSVSREKKERFSLILESASTNQTSMYLCASSPGRVAFFGQGTRLTVV.

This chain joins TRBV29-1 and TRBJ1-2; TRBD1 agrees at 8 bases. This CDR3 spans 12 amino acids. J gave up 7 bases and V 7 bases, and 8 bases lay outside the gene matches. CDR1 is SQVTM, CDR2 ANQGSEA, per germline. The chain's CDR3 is CSGAWDRSGYTF. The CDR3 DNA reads TGCAGCGGGGCCTGGGACAGGTCTGGCTACACCTTC.